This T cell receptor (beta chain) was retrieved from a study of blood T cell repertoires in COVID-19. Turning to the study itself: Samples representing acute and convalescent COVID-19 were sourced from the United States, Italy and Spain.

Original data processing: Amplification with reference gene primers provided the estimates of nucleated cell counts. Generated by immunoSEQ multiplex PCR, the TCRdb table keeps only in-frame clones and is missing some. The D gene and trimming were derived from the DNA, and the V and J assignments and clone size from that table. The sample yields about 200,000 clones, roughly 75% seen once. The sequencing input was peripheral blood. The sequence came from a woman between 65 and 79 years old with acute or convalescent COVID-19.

The CDR3 DNA is TGTGCCAGCAGTCTGGACAGGGCTGAAAAACTGTTTTTT. Protein: CASSLDRAEKLFF. V usage is TRBV12-3 or TRBV12-4 and J usage is TRBJ1-4, with TRBD1 matching over 8 bases. Trimming took 5 bases from V and 7 from J; bases not matched to a gene: 3. The CDR3 contains 13 residues.